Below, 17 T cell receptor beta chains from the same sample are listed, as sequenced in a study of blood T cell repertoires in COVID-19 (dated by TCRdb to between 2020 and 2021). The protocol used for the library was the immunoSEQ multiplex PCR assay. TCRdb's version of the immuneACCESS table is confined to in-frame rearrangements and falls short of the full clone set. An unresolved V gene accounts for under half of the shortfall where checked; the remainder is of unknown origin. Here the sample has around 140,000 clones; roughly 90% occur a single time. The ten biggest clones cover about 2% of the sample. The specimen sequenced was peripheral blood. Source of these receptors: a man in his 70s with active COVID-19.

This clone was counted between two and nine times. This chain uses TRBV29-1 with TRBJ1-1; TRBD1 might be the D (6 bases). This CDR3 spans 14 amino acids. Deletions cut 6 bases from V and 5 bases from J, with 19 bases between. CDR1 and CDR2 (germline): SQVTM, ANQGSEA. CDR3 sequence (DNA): TGCAGCGTCCCACCCCCCCTCAGGGGAACTGAAGCTTTCTTT. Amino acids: CSVPPPLRGTEAFF.

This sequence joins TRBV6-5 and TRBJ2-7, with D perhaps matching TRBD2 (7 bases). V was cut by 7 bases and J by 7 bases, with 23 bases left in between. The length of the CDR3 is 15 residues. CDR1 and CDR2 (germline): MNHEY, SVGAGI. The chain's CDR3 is CASTSFTGRGGEQYF. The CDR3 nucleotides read TGTGCCAGCACCTCCTTCACGGGGAGGGGGGGGGAGCAGTACTTC.

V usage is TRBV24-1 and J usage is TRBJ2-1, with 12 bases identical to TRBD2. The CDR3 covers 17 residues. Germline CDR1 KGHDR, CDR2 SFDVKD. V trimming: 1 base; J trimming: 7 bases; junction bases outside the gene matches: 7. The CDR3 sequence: CATSDFRQLAGGNEQFF. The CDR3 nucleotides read TGTGCCACCAGTGATTTTAGGCAACTAGCGGGAGGAAATGAGCAGTTCTTC.

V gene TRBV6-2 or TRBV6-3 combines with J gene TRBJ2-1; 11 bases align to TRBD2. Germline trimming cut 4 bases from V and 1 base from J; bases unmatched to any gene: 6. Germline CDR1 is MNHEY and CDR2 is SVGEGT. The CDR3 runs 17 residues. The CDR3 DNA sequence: TGTGCCAGCAGTTCCCAACTAGCGGGAGTTTCCTACAATGAGCAGTTCTTC. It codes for CASSSQLAGVSYNEQFF.

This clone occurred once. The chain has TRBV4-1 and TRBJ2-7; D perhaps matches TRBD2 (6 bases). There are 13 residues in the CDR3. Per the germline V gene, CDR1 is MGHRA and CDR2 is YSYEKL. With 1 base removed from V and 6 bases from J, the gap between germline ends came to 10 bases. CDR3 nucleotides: TGCGCCAGCAGCCAAGCCGGAGGGTTCGAGCAGTACTTC. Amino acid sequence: CASSQAGGFEQYF.

In DNA form, the CDR3 reads TGTGCCAGTAAGCCACAGGGAAACTACTACGAGCAGTACTTC. Protein sequence: CASKPQGNYYEQYF. J is TRBJ2-7 and V is TRBV19; D perhaps matches TRBD1 (6 bases). CDR1 LNHDA and CDR2 SQIVND come from the germline V gene (reference sequence). This CDR3 has 14 amino acids. V was pared by 7 bases and J by 3 bases, with 16 bases between.

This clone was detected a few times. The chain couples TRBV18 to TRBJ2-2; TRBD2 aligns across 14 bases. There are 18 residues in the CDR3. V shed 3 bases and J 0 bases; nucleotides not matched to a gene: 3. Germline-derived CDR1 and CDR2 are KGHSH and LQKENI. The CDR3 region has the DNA TGTGCCAGCTCACCGCTGGGACTAGCGGGAGCGAACACCGGGGAGCTGTTTTTT. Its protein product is CASSPLGLAGANTGELFF.

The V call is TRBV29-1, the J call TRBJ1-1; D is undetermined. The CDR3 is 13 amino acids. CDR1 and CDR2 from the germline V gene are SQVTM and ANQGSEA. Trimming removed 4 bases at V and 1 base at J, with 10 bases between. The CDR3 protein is CSVVNAGNTEAFF. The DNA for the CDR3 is TGCAGCGTTGTAAATGCCGGGAACACTGAAGCTTTCTTT.

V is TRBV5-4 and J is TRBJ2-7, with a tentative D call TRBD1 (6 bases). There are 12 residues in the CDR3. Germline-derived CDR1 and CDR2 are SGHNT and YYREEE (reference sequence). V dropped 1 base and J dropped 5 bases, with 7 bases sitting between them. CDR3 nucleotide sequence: TGTGCCAGCAGCTTGCAGGGGAACGAGCAGTACTTC. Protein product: CASSLQGNEQYF.

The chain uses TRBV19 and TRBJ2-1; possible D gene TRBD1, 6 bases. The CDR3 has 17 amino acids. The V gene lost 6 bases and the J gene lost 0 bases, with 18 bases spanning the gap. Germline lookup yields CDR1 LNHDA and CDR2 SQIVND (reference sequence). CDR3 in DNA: TGTGCCAGTAGACCTTCAGGGGACCCTCGCTCCTACAATGAGCAGTTCTTC. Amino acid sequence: CASRPSGDPRSYNEQFF.

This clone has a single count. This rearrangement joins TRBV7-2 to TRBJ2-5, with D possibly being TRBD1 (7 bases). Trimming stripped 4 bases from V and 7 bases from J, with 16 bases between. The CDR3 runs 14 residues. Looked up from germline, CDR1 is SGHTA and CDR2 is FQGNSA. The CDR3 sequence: CASSSGGTAGTQYF. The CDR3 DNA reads TGTGCCAGCAGCTCAGGGGGGACCGCCGGGACCCAGTACTTC.

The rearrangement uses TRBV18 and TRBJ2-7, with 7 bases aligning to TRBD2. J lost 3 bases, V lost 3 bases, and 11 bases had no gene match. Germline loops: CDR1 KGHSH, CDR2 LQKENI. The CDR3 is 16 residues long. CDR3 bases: TGTGCCAGCTCACCCAGCCCTAGCGGTGCCTTCTACGAGCAGTACTTC. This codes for CASSPSPSGAFYEQYF.

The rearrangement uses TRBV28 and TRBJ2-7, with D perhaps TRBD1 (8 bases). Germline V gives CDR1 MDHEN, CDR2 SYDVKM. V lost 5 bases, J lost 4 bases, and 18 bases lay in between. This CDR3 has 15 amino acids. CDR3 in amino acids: CASSGGDRRLYEQYF. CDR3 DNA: TGTGCCAGCAGTGGGGGGGACAGGAGACTTTACGAGCAGTACTTC.

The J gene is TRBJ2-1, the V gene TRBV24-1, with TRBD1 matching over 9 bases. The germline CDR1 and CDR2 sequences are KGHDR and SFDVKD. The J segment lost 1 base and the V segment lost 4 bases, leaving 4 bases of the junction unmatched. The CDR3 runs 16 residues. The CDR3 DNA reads TGTGCCACCAGTGAGCGGGACAGGGAATCCTACAATGAGCAGTTCTTC. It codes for CATSERDRESYNEQFF.

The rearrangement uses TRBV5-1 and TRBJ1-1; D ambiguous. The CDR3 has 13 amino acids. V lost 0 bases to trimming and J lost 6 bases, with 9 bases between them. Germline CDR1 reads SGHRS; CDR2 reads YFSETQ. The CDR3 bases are TGCGCCAGCAGCTTGGCCTATGAGGCTGAAGCTTTCTTT. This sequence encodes CASSLAYEAEAFF. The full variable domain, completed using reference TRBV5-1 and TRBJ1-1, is KAGVTQTPRYLIKTRGQQVTLSCSPISGHRSVSWYQQTPGQGLQFLFEYFSETQRNKGNFPGRFSGRQFSNSRSEMNVSTLELGDSALYLCASSLAYEAEAFFGQGTRLTVV.

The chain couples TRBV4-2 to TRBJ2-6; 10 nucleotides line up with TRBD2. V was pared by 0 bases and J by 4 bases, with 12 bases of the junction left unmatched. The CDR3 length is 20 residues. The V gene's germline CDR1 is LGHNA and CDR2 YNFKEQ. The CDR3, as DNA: TGTGCCAGCAGCCAAGATGGGCGGCTAGCGGGAGTATCCGGGGCCAACGTCCTGACTTTC. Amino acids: CASSQDGRLAGVSGANVLTF.

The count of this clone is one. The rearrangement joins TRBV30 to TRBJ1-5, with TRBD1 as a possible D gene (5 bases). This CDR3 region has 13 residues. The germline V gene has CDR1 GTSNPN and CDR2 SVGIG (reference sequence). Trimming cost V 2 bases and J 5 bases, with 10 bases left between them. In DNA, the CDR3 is TGTGCCTGGAGTCAGGGATGGGATCAGCCCCAGCATTTT. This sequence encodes CAWSQGWDQPQHF.